Shown below are 6 T cell receptor beta chains from a single sample sequenced in a study of blood T cells in healthy people across ages. Sample-barcoded 5' priming and a J-beta primer mix drove a second PCR of about 6 to 12 cycles. A single record per CDR3 protein comes from TCRdb applying MiXCR to the 5' RACE reads. The data show 1.2 million to 1.5 million distinct CDR3 sequences, around 55% seen once. Sequencing was performed on blood. The receptors were gathered from a man aged 18 to 30 in good health.

This clonotype was observed a handful of times. J is TRBJ2-4 and V is TRBV6-5; D unclear. The end of the DNA fits TRBJ2-7 better, so the J call may be wrong. The CDR3 contains 13 residues. CDR1 and CDR2 from the germline V gene are MNHEY and SVGAGI. CDR3 sequence: CASSYSMSYEQYF. The CDR3 nucleotides read TGTGCCAGCAGTTACTCGATGTCCTACGAGCAGTACTTC.

The chain couples TRBV6-1 to TRBJ2-5; 7 bases match TRBD1. J was trimmed by 4 bases and V by 7 bases; bases with no gene match: 6. Germline CDR1 is MNHNS and CDR2 is SASEGT. CDR3 length: 13 residues. CDR3 coding DNA: TGTGCCAGCATCCGAGGGGGCTTAGAGACCCAGTACTTC. It codes for CASIRGGLETQYF.

V is TRBV25-1 and J is TRBJ1-4; TRBD1 is a possible D gene (6 bases). Germline-derived CDR1 and CDR2 are MGHDK and SYGVNS. This CDR3 region has 17 residues. V gave up 6 bases and J gave up 0 bases, with 17 bases separating them. For the CDR3, the DNA is TGTGCCAGCAGGGAGACAGGCCTTGTTGCAACTAATGAAAAACTGTTTTTT. Its translation is CASRETGLVATNEKLFF. Full variable domain (missing parts from reference TRBV25-1 and TRBJ1-4): EADIYQTPRYLVIGTGKKITLECSQTMGHDKMYWYQQDPGMELHLIHYSYGVNSTEKGDLSSESTVSRIRTEHFPLTLESARPSHTSQYLCASRETGLVATNEKLFFGSGTQLSVL.

This clonotype was observed at least ten times. V is TRBV20-1 and J is TRBJ2-1; unclear D gene. The V gene lost 2 bases and the J gene lost 0 bases, with 5 bases spanning the gap. Germline V gene lookup returns CDR1 DFQATT and CDR2 SNEGSKA (reference sequence). The CDR3 totals 13 residues. The CDR3 coding sequence is TGCAGTGCTAGAAGGGTCTCCTACAATGAGCAGTTCTTC. Translated: CSARRVSYNEQFF.

This clonotype was picked up a small number of times. The chain employs TRBV2 and TRBJ1-2; TRBD1 matches at 8 bases. The length of the CDR3 is 15 residues. The germline gives CDR1 SNHLY, CDR2 FYNNEI. Trimming at V came to 5 bases and at J to 3 bases, leaving 8 bases not matched to a gene. Written as DNA, the CDR3 is TGTGCCAGCAGTCGAGCGGACAGGGACCACTATGGCTACACCTTC. The encoded protein is CASSRADRDHYGYTF.

This clonotype was counted between two and nine times. The chain couples TRBV7-2 to TRBJ2-5, with D possibly called TRBD1 or TRBD2 (5 bases each). Germline lookup yields CDR1 SGHTA and CDR2 FQGNSA. The CDR3 runs to 15 residues. Trimming stripped 5 bases from V and 5 bases from J, with 18 bases between. In DNA form, the CDR3 reads TGTGCCAGCAGCCCCACGGGGCTGGCAGTTGAGACCCAGTACTTC. The encoded protein is CASSPTGLAVETQYF. The whole variable domain, filled in from reference TRBV7-2 and TRBJ2-5, reads GAGVSQSPSNKVTEKGKDVELRCDPISGHTALYWYRQSLGQGLEFLIYFQGNSAPDKSGLPSDRFSAERTGGSVSTLTIQRTQQEDSAVYLCASSPTGLAVETQYFGPGTRLLVL.